In its sample, the clone carrying this TCR beta chain was seen once. This sample is part of a study of blood T cells in healthy people across ages. The CDR3 sequence is 20 residues long. The V end was cut by 2 bases, the J end by 6 bases, with 28 bases between. Germline lookup yields CDR1 LGHNA and CDR2 YNFKEQ. A sample-barcoded 5' primer and a J-beta primer mix were used in a second PCR of roughly 7 to 11 cycles. Each CDR3 protein is one row after TCRdb ran MiXCR on the 5' RACE reads. The data contain fewer than 2 million distinct CDR3 sequences, approximately 40% of them singletons. The V gene is TRBV4-2, the J gene TRBJ1-4; no firm D call. The sequenced material came from blood. The clonotype originates from a human donor in good health. The CDR3 loop is CASSQRTTRLRGSLDEKLFF. The CDR3 nucleotides read TGTGCCAGCAGCCAAAGGACCACTCGTTTGCGGGGATCCCTCGATGAAAAACTGTTTTTT.